This entry is about one T cell receptor (beta chain). The antigen remains undetermined. The protocol was immunoSEQ multiplex PCR, while the TCRdb copy is restricted to in-frame clones and leaves out a portion. The sample contains fewer than 120,000 clones, more than 70% of which appear only once. This CDR3 is 13 amino acids long. Germline loops: CDR1 SGHTA, CDR2 FQGNSA. V was clipped by 2 bases and J by 5 bases, with 10 bases between them. The sample originates from a study of cytomegalovirus exposure and HLA in healthy donors. For the study at large: The use of the same platform for the approximately 130 validation repertoires and the roughly 670 first-cohort repertoires was reported by a later analysis.

Study results and limitations: It was reported that the classifier diagnosed cytomegalovirus status with high specificity and sensitivity in both the original and validation cohorts. Investigators reported 150 to 200 TCR beta chains as tied to cytomegalovirus.

Donors were drawn from the approximately 120-subject validation cohort, separate from the approximately 700-subject first cohort. Sequenced input: PBMCs. The TCR was taken from a woman aged 18-35 years in good health and CMV-seronegative. This chain joins TRBV7-2 and TRBJ2-7, with D perhaps matching TRBD1 (6 bases). In nucleotides, the CDR3 is TGTGCCAGCAGCTTACTTGGACAGCACGAGCAGTACTTC. This sequence encodes CASSLLGQHEQYF. Drawing the rest from reference TRBV7-2 and TRBJ2-7, the complete variable domain is GAGVSQSPSNKVTEKGKDVELRCDPISGHTALYWYRQSLGQGLEFLIYFQGNSAPDKSGLPSDRFSAERTGGSVSTLTIQRTQQEDSAVYLCASSLLGQHEQYFGPGTRLTVT.